Following are 15 T cell receptor beta chains from one sample sequenced in a study of beta chain features in type 1 diabetes. Investigators reverse transcribed all isolated RNA, so they sequenced expressed TCRB transcripts. Profiling relied on immunoSEQ multiplex PCR, and the TCRdb table lists in-frame clones only, not all of them. This sample has hundreds of thousands of clones, with around 15% found just once. The material sequenced was central memory CD4+ T cells from blood. All receptors come from a man aged 25 to 45 in good health.

This clone turned up a few times. The V and J genes are TRBV21-1 and TRBJ2-2; TRBD1 is the table's D call and was not checked against the DNA. TRBV21-1 is classified as a pseudogene. The CDR3 has 14 residues. CDR3 amino acids: CATAGTGEFGELFF. CDR3 coding DNA: TGTGCCACGGCCGGGACAGGGGAGTTCGGGGAGCTGTTTTTT.

The J gene is TRBJ2-3, the V gene TRBV14; D gene uncertain. The germline V and J ends were trimmed by 1 base and 6 bases, with 29 bases remaining between them. The germline CDR1 and CDR2 sequences are SGHDN and FVKESK. This CDR3 has 20 amino acids. The CDR3 sequence is CASSQGASEKGSKLEDTQYF. The CDR3 nucleotides read TGTGCCAGCAGCCAAGGGGCCAGCGAGAAAGGGTCTAAGTTGGAGGATACGCAGTATTTT.

The chain recombines TRBV5-1 with TRBJ2-5; 7 bases fit TRBD2. J lost 4 bases, V lost 4 bases, and 10 bases had no gene match. Germline CDR1 reads SGHRS; CDR2 reads YFSETQ. CDR3 length equals 15 residues. The CDR3 DNA sequence: TGCGCCAGCAGCCAGTGGGGAGGGACGGGAGAGACCCAGTACTTC. The encoded protein is CASSQWGGTGETQYF.

This clone came up a few times. The chain recombines TRBV5-4 with TRBJ2-5; 8 bases fit TRBD2. V lost 1 base, J lost 3 bases, and 2 bases stayed unmatched. The CDR3 contains 14 residues. Germline CDR1 SGHNT, CDR2 YYREEE (reference sequence). CDR3 sequence: CASSLRGGEETQYF. Here the CDR3 DNA reads TGTGCCAGCAGCTTGCGGGGGGGTGAAGAGACCCAGTACTTC.

This clone showed up many times. The chain joins TRBV19 to TRBJ2-5; TRBD2 is a possible D gene (5 bases). V was trimmed by 4 bases and J by 2 bases, leaving 11 bases between them. Germline CDR1 reads LNHDA; CDR2 reads SQIVND (reference sequence). The length of the CDR3 is 14 residues. The DNA of the CDR3 is TGTGCCAGTAGTACGCTAGCAAAACAAGAGACCCAGTACTTC. Its protein product is CASSTLAKQETQYF.

This clone was seen just once. The chain employs TRBV6-5 and TRBJ2-7; 7 nucleotides match TRBD1. Germline loops: CDR1 MNHEY, CDR2 SVGAGI. The CDR3 runs to 14 residues. Trimming at V came to 4 bases and at J to 2 bases, leaving 5 bases not matched to a gene. CDR3 nucleotide sequence: TGTGCCAGCAGTTTACCAGGGGGACCCTACGAGCAGTACTTC. Translating gives CASSLPGGPYEQYF.

This clone was counted at least ten times. The chain employs TRBV19 and TRBJ1-1; no firm D call. The V and J ends lost 7 bases and 1 base respectively, with 16 bases between them. Looked up from germline, CDR1 is LNHDA and CDR2 is SQIVND (reference sequence). The CDR3 is made up of 15 amino acids. The CDR3 sequence is CASKRAHSENTEAFF. The CDR3 coding sequence is TGTGCCAGTAAAAGGGCCCACAGCGAGAACACTGAAGCTTTCTTT.

V is TRBV9 and J is TRBJ2-5; tentatively, D is TRBD1 (6 bases). V lost 3 bases and J lost 4, with 13 bases in between. Per the germline V gene, CDR1 is SGDLS and CDR2 is YYNGEE. This CDR3 contains 14 residues. CDR3 bases: TGTGCCAGCAGCGCAACAGGGATGGGAGAGACCCAGTACTTC. Protein sequence: CASSATGMGETQYF.

The rearrangement joins TRBV14 to TRBJ1-2; the D is unclear. Germline V gene sequence: CDR1 SGHDN, CDR2 FVKESK. The CDR3 spans 13 residues. The V end was cut by 4 bases, the J end by 7 bases, with 13 bases between. The CDR3 bases are TGTGCCAGCAGCCTACAAAGGGTTACTGGCTACACCTTC. Residues: CASSLQRVTGYTF. Using reference TRBV14 and TRBJ1-2 for the parts outside the CDR3, the full variable domain is EAGVTQFPSHSVIEKGQTVTLRCDPISGHDNLYWYRRVMGKEIKFLLHFVKESKQDESGMPNNRFLAERTGGTYSTLKVQPAELEDSGVYFCASSLQRVTGYTFGSGTRLTVV.

The chain has TRBV30 and TRBJ1-1, with D unresolved. V gave up 4 bases and J gave up 0 bases, with 18 bases separating them. Looked up from germline, CDR1 is GTSNPN and CDR2 is SVGIG (reference sequence). The CDR3 is 16 amino acids. CDR3 protein: CAWILEGGMLNTEAFF. The CDR3 bases are TGTGCCTGGATTTTGGAGGGAGGGATGTTGAACACTGAAGCTTTCTTT.

This clone was found many times. The chain recombines TRBV4-3 with TRBJ1-4; no firm D call. Trimming took 0 bases from V and 0 from J, leaving 14 bases between them. Looked up from germline, CDR1 is LGHNA and CDR2 is YSLEER. There are 18 residues in the CDR3. The CDR3: CASSQDPLILATNEKLFF. Here the CDR3 DNA reads TGCGCCAGCAGCCAAGATCCCCTAATACTTGCAACTAATGAAAAACTGTTTTTT.

The table lists this clone with a few counts. The chain joins TRBV5-6 to TRBJ1-6; D is uncertain. Between the trimmed V and J ends, which lost 0 bases and 10 bases, there was a span of 11 bases. The CDR3 consists of 14 residues. CDR1 SGHDT and CDR2 YYEEEE come from the germline V gene. CDR3 coding DNA: TGTGCCAGCAGCTTGGTCGGGGTGGGATCACCCCTCCACTTT. This gives the protein CASSLVGVGSPLHF. The full variable domain, its missing parts supplied by reference TRBV5-6 and TRBJ1-6, is DAGVTQSPTHLIKTRGQQVTLRCSPKSGHDTVSWYQQALGQGPQFIFQYYEEEERQRGNFPDRFSGHQFPNYSSELNVNALLLGDSALYLCASSLVGVGSPLHFGNGTRLTVT.

The sample holds a few counts of this clone. The chain has TRBV6-6 and TRBJ2-7, with 7 bases aligning to TRBD1. CDR1 MNHNY and CDR2 SVGAGI come from the germline V gene (reference sequence). V lost 4 bases, J lost 7 bases, and 13 bases stayed unmatched. The CDR3 is made up of 15 amino acids. CDR3 coding DNA: TGTGCCAGCAGTTCAACTACAGGGGTCTTTAGGGAGCAGTACGTC. Translated, it gives CASSSTTGVFREQYV.

This chain connects TRBV7-2 to TRBJ2-5, with TRBD2 as a possible D gene (6 bases). The CDR3 has 13 residues. The V end was cut by 3 bases, the J end by 5 bases, with 10 bases between. CDR1 and CDR2 from the germline V gene are SGHTA and FQGNSA. This CDR3 reads CASSFGAGETQYF. The CDR3 DNA is TGTGCCAGCAGCTTCGGGGCGGGGGAGACCCAGTACTTC.

This clone was counted between two and nine times. This same CDR3 is encoded by further DNA sequences in the sample. The rearrangement uses TRBV6-5 and TRBJ2-5; the D call may be TRBD1 or TRBD2 (5 bases each). The germline V and J ends were trimmed by 6 bases and 5 bases, with 10 bases remaining between them. Germline V lookup: CDR1 MNHEY, CDR2 SVGAGI. This CDR3 region has 12 residues. The CDR3 is CASRVGEETQYF. The CDR3 DNA reads as TGTGCCAGCAGAGTGGGGGAGGAGACCCAGTACTTC.